The rows below give T cell receptor beta chains drawn from one sample of a study of CD8+CD57+ T cells in acquired aplastic anemia. TCRdb itself ran the reads through MiXCR, one entry per CDR3 protein. Among under 200,000 distinct CDR3 sequences listed, more than 45% were seen once. The sample taken for sequencing was sorted CD4+, CD8+, or CD8+CD57+ T cells (not recorded which) from PBMCs. These receptor sequences come from a human donor with aplastic anemia. The CDR3 runs from the conserved cysteine through the conserved F or W. D genes are given only for firm matches. Rows may omit the clone size; those that give it use once, few, many or a size class.

d_gene: -
abundance: few
v_gene: TRBV25-1
j_gene: TRBJ2-3
CDR3nt: TGTGCCAGCAGTGAGGCCGGGCGAGGCGCAGATACGCAGTATTTT
CDR3aa: CASSEAGRGADTQYF

d_gene: -
abundance: many
v_gene: TRBV12-3/TRBV12-4
j_gene: TRBJ2-5
CDR3nt: TGTGCCAGCAGGCCTACAGGGTTGGGTGAGACCCAGTACTTC
CDR3aa: CASRPTGLGETQYF

d_gene: -
abundance: -
v_gene: TRBV24-1
j_gene: TRBJ2-3
CDR3nt: TGTGCCACCGCTGAATATGGACAGAATACGCAGTATTTT
CDR3aa: CATAEYGQNTQYF

d_gene: -
abundance: -
v_gene: TRBV10-3
j_gene: TRBJ2-7
CDR3nt: TGTGCCATCAGGTCCTTCGGGACCGATGAACCGTACTTC
CDR3aa: CAIRSFGTDEPYF

d_gene: TRBD1
abundance: -
v_gene: TRBV11-2
j_gene: TRBJ1-5
CDR3nt: TGTGCCAGCAGCTACCAGGACAGGGTTATTGGGCAGCCCCAGCATTTT
CDR3aa: CASSYQDRVIGQPQHF

d_gene: TRBD2
abundance: many
v_gene: TRBV5-1
j_gene: TRBJ2-5
CDR3nt: TGCGCCAGCAGCTTGGCCGGATCCGGACTAGCTGAACAAGAGACCCAGTACTTC
CDR3aa: CASSLAGSGLAEQETQYF

d_gene: -
abundance: -
v_gene: TRBV29-1
j_gene: TRBJ2-3
CDR3nt: TGCAGCGTAGGACAGCGGGCAGATACGCAGTATTTT
CDR3aa: CSVGQRADTQYF

d_gene: TRBD2
abundance: -
v_gene: TRBV25-1
j_gene: TRBJ2-5
CDR3nt: TGTGCCAGCAGCAGACTAGCGGACCGAGAGACCCAGTACTTC
CDR3aa: CASSRLADRETQYF

d_gene: TRBD1
abundance: many
v_gene: TRBV24-1
j_gene: TRBJ1-5
CDR3nt: TGTGCCACCAGTGATTTACAGGGGGGTAATCAGCCCCAGCATTTT
CDR3aa: CATSDLQGGNQPQHF

d_gene: TRBD1
abundance: few
v_gene: TRBV18
j_gene: TRBJ2-7
CDR3nt: TGTGCCAGCTCCGAGACCGGGACAGGGGACGTCGAGCAGTACTTC
CDR3aa: CASSETGTGDVEQYF

d_gene: -
abundance: -
v_gene: TRBV20-1
j_gene: TRBJ1-2
CDR3nt: TGCAGTGCTAGAGATAACAGTTTTGGCTACACCTTC
CDR3aa: CSARDNSFGYTF

d_gene: -
abundance: -
v_gene: TRBV10-3
j_gene: TRBJ2-2
CDR3nt: TGTGCCATCAGTGAGTTACACCACACCGGGGAGCTGTTTTTT
CDR3aa: CAISELHHTGELFF

d_gene: TRBD1
abundance: -
v_gene: TRBV2
j_gene: TRBJ2-1
CDR3nt: TGTGCCAGCAGAAAGGGGGCATCCTACAATGAGCAGTTCTTC
CDR3aa: CASRKGASYNEQFF

d_gene: -
abundance: many
v_gene: TRBV29-1
j_gene: TRBJ1-1
CDR3nt: TGCAGCGTTGAAGATCTGGCAGAAGCTTTCTTT
CDR3aa: CSVEDLAEAFF

d_gene: -
abundance: few
v_gene: TRBV25-1
j_gene: TRBJ2-7
CDR3nt: TGTGCCAGCAGTGATCGTGGTGTGCTTCGTTACGAGCAGTACTTC
CDR3aa: CASSDRGVLRYEQYF

d_gene: TRBD1
abundance: -
v_gene: TRBV24-1
j_gene: TRBJ1-5
CDR3nt: TGTGCCAGCAGCCCAATCGACAGGGGTTTAAATCAGCCCCAGCATTTT
CDR3aa: CASSPIDRGLNQPQHF

d_gene: -
abundance: -
v_gene: TRBV30
j_gene: TRBJ1-1
CDR3nt: TGTGCCTGGCGAGGGGGTGGGCCCACTGAAGCTTTCTTT
CDR3aa: CAWRGGGPTEAFF

d_gene: -
abundance: many
v_gene: TRBV15
j_gene: TRBJ1-5
CDR3nt: TGTGCCACCAGCCGGGACTATAGCAATCAGCCCCAGCATTTT
CDR3aa: CATSRDYSNQPQHF

d_gene: TRBD2
abundance: many
v_gene: TRBV19
j_gene: TRBJ2-3
CDR3nt: TGTGCCAGTGACTCACGGGAGGGACGCACAGATACGCAGTATTTT
CDR3aa: CASDSREGRTDTQYF

d_gene: TRBD2
abundance: once
v_gene: TRBV13
j_gene: TRBJ2-7
CDR3nt: TGTGCCAGCAGCAAGACTAGCGGGGGGGACGAGCAGTACTTC
CDR3aa: CASSKTSGGDEQYF

d_gene: -
abundance: many
v_gene: TRBV12-3/TRBV12-4
j_gene: TRBJ1-1
CDR3nt: TGTGCCAGCAGTTACAGGGCTCAAGCTTTCTTT
CDR3aa: CASSYRAQAFF

d_gene: TRBD2
abundance: -
v_gene: TRBV20-1
j_gene: TRBJ2-1
CDR3nt: TGCAGTGCCAGCTCACCACCGGGAGGAGACTACAATGAGCAGTTCTTC
CDR3aa: CSASSPPGGDYNEQFF

d_gene: -
abundance: -
v_gene: TRBV7-2
j_gene: TRBJ1-2
CDR3nt: TGTGCCAGCAGCTTAGGCCGGGAATTCGGCGACACCTTC
CDR3aa: CASSLGREFGDTF

d_gene: -
abundance: -
v_gene: TRBV7-6
j_gene: TRBJ2-2
CDR3nt: TGTGCCAGCAGCTCTACCGACACCGGGGAGCTGTTTTTT
CDR3aa: CASSSTDTGELFF

d_gene: -
abundance: -
v_gene: TRBV25-1
j_gene: TRBJ2-1
CDR3nt: TGTGCCAGCAGGCGCCAGGGGAATGAGCAGTTCTTC
CDR3aa: CASRRQGNEQFF

d_gene: -
abundance: many
v_gene: TRBV3-1
j_gene: TRBJ1-1
CDR3nt: TGTGCCAGCAGCCAGGGGGGTACTGAAGCTTTCTTT
CDR3aa: CASSQGGTEAFF

d_gene: -
abundance: -
v_gene: TRBV27
j_gene: TRBJ1-1
CDR3nt: TGTGCCAACAGGCGACAAGAAATGAACACTGAAGCTTTCTTT
CDR3aa: CANRRQEMNTEAFF

d_gene: TRBD1
abundance: -
v_gene: TRBV7-9
j_gene: TRBJ1-6
CDR3nt: TGTGCCAGCAGCCCTCGGGACAGGGGAAATTCACCCCTCCACTTT
CDR3aa: CASSPRDRGNSPLHF

d_gene: TRBD2
abundance: -
v_gene: TRBV7-2
j_gene: TRBJ2-2
CDR3nt: TGTGCCAGCAGCCGAGCGGGGTACGGGGAGCTGTTTTTT
CDR3aa: CASSRAGYGELFF

d_gene: -
abundance: -
v_gene: TRBV19
j_gene: TRBJ2-6
CDR3nt: TGTGCCAGTACTAGCTCTGGGGCCAACGTCCTGACTTTC
CDR3aa: CASTSSGANVLTF

d_gene: -
abundance: -
v_gene: TRBV7-8
j_gene: TRBJ1-1
CDR3nt: TGTGCCAGCAGCTTAGTGCCCCTACAGATGAACACTGAAGCTTTCTTT
CDR3aa: CASSLVPLQMNTEAFF

d_gene: TRBD1
abundance: many
v_gene: TRBV20-1
j_gene: TRBJ1-2
CDR3nt: TGCAGTGCTAGACCGCTACCCGGGACAGGGAGGGTCGACTATGGCTACACCTTC
CDR3aa: CSARPLPGTGRVDYGYTF

d_gene: TRBD2
abundance: many
v_gene: TRBV11-2
j_gene: TRBJ2-1
CDR3nt: TGTGCCAGCAGCCGGAGCGGGGCCTCCTACAATGAGCAGTTCTTC
CDR3aa: CASSRSGASYNEQFF

d_gene: -
abundance: few
v_gene: TRBV2
j_gene: TRBJ1-1
CDR3nt: TGTGCCAGCAGTGAGCAAGGGGGTAGCACTGAAGCTTTCTTT
CDR3aa: CASSEQGGSTEAFF

d_gene: TRBD1
abundance: many
v_gene: TRBV20-1
j_gene: TRBJ1-2
CDR3nt: TGCAGTGCTCCAGGACAGACAGGGGCCCATTACTATGGCTACACCTTC
CDR3aa: CSAPGQTGAHYYGYTF

d_gene: -
abundance: -
v_gene: TRBV28
j_gene: TRBJ1-1
CDR3nt: TGTGCCAGCGGACCCGTCTACAACACTGAAGCTTTCTTT
CDR3aa: CASGPVYNTEAFF

d_gene: -
abundance: -
v_gene: TRBV27
j_gene: TRBJ1-1
CDR3nt: TGTGCCAGCAGGTCGTTCGGCGGGGGCAGAAGCACTGAAGCTTTCTTT
CDR3aa: CASRSFGGGRSTEAFF

d_gene: TRBD2
abundance: -
v_gene: TRBV11-2
j_gene: TRBJ2-1
CDR3nt: TGTGCCAGCAGCTCCTTAGCGGGGGGGCCCAACTACAATGAGCAGTTCTTC
CDR3aa: CASSSLAGGPNYNEQFF

d_gene: -
abundance: many
v_gene: TRBV2
j_gene: TRBJ2-3
CDR3nt: TGTGCCAGCAGTGAAGCGGAGCGGCAGCGAGGCTCGCAGTATTTT
CDR3aa: CASSEAERQRGSQYF

d_gene: -
abundance: many
v_gene: TRBV9
j_gene: TRBJ1-1
CDR3nt: TGTGCCAGCAGCGTAGTCGCAGAGTTGAACACTGAAGCTTTCTTT
CDR3aa: CASSVVAELNTEAFF

d_gene: TRBD2
abundance: -
v_gene: TRBV24-1
j_gene: TRBJ2-1
CDR3nt: TGTGCCACCAGTGAAACAACTAGCGGGAGTGGGTATGAGCAGTTCTTC
CDR3aa: CATSETTSGSGYEQFF

d_gene: TRBD2
abundance: once
v_gene: TRBV5-1
j_gene: TRBJ2-3
CDR3nt: TGCGCCAGCAGATCAGCGGGAGGGCGGGATACGCAGTATTTT
CDR3aa: CASRSAGGRDTQYF

d_gene: TRBD2
abundance: -
v_gene: TRBV30
j_gene: TRBJ2-1
CDR3nt: TGTGCCTGGAGTGTACATAGCGGGAGGGCCGGGGAGCAGTTCTTC
CDR3aa: CAWSVHSGRAGEQFF

d_gene: -
abundance: -
v_gene: TRBV7-2
j_gene: TRBJ2-2
CDR3nt: TGTGCCAGCAGCCTAGGGGTGGGGGAGCTGTTTTTT
CDR3aa: CASSLGVGELFF

d_gene: TRBD2
abundance: -
v_gene: TRBV7-6
j_gene: TRBJ2-3
CDR3nt: TGTGCCAGCAGCTTAGACCCTAGCGGGGGATCAGATACGCAGTATTTT
CDR3aa: CASSLDPSGGSDTQYF

d_gene: -
abundance: many
v_gene: TRBV12-3/TRBV12-4
j_gene: TRBJ2-3
CDR3nt: TGTGCCAGCGGGGACTTCGCGACAGATACGCAGTATTTT
CDR3aa: CASGDFATDTQYF

d_gene: TRBD2
abundance: many
v_gene: TRBV11-1
j_gene: TRBJ2-1
CDR3nt: TGTGCCAGCAGGAGACTAGCGGGAGTTCCCAATGAGCAGTTCTTC
CDR3aa: CASRRLAGVPNEQFF

d_gene: -
abundance: -
v_gene: TRBV7-9
j_gene: TRBJ2-7
CDR3nt: TGTGCCAGCAGCTTAGCGTGGGGGGTATACTACGAGCAGTACTTC
CDR3aa: CASSLAWGVYYEQYF

d_gene: -
abundance: -
v_gene: TRBV5-4
j_gene: TRBJ2-3
CDR3nt: TGTGCCAGCAGCTTGGAGCCGGGGAGCACAGATACGCAGTATTTT
CDR3aa: CASSLEPGSTDTQYF

d_gene: TRBD2
abundance: -
v_gene: TRBV10-3
j_gene: TRBJ2-1
CDR3nt: TGTGCCATCCTAGCGGGAGTGCGGAATGAGCAGTTCTTC
CDR3aa: CAILAGVRNEQFF

d_gene: -
abundance: -
v_gene: TRBV4-1
j_gene: TRBJ2-7
CDR3nt: TGCGCCAGCAGCCATGCCTCGACGGGCGGCTCCTACGAGCAGTACTTC
CDR3aa: CASSHASTGGSYEQYF

d_gene: TRBD1
abundance: -
v_gene: TRBV5-1
j_gene: TRBJ2-7
CDR3nt: TGCGCCAGCAGCTTGGGACAGGGCCTTACCTACGAGCAGTACTTC
CDR3aa: CASSLGQGLTYEQYF

d_gene: -
abundance: few
v_gene: TRBV20-1
j_gene: TRBJ2-5
CDR3nt: TGCAGTGCTAGAGTCCGGGGACAAGAGACCCAGTACTTC
CDR3aa: CSARVRGQETQYF

d_gene: -
abundance: many
v_gene: TRBV7-3
j_gene: TRBJ2-2
CDR3nt: TGTGCCAGCAGTCCTACAGGTTCGGCCGGGGAGCTGTTTTTT
CDR3aa: CASSPTGSAGELFF

d_gene: -
abundance: once
v_gene: TRBV19
j_gene: TRBJ2-7
CDR3nt: TGTGCCAGTAGTATAGCCGCAGGGCAGAATGAGCAGTACTTC
CDR3aa: CASSIAAGQNEQYF

d_gene: -
abundance: many
v_gene: TRBV18
j_gene: TRBJ2-5
CDR3nt: TGTGCCAGCTCACCGGACTCCGCGTTGGAGACCCAGTACTTC
CDR3aa: CASSPDSALETQYF

d_gene: -
abundance: few
v_gene: TRBV7-9
j_gene: TRBJ1-6
CDR3nt: TGTGCCAGCAGCTTATTGGGCTCGGGTAATTCACCCCTCCACTTT
CDR3aa: CASSLLGSGNSPLHF

d_gene: TRBD2
abundance: once
v_gene: TRBV11-1
j_gene: TRBJ2-2
CDR3nt: TGTGCCCCTCCTTACGGACTAGCGGGGGGGGCGAACACCGGGGAGCTGTTTTTT
CDR3aa: CAPPYGLAGGANTGELFF